The 32 T cell receptor beta chains given below trace back to one sample, sequenced in a study of blood T cell repertoires in COVID-19. Generated by immunoSEQ multiplex PCR, the TCRdb table keeps only in-frame clones and is missing some. The profile shows more than 200,000 clones, 87% of them singletons. The sample consisted of PBMCs or T cells enriched from blood (not recorded which). The receptors shown here come from a woman in her twenties or thirties with acute COVID-19.

CDR3 region: CASSLSPGRDSPLHF. The CDR3 DNA is TGTGCCAGCAGCTTATCCCCGGGGAGAGATTCACCCCTCCACTTT. J is TRBJ1-6 and V is TRBV11-2; D is uncertain. The CDR3 is made up of 15 amino acids. Trimming took off 2 bases at V and 8 bases at J, with 13 bases between the two ends. Germline CDR1 SGHAT, CDR2 FQNNGV.

This clone has a single count. The V call is TRBV5-1, the J call TRBJ2-1, with D perhaps TRBD1 (6 bases). The CDR3 runs to 16 residues. V gave up 0 bases and J gave up 4 bases, with 14 bases separating them. The germline CDR1 and CDR2 sequences are SGHRS and YFSETQ. CDR3 bases: TGCGCCAGCAGCTTGGGCACAGGGTCCTTTTACAATGAGCAGTTCTTC. Translated, it gives CASSLGTGSFYNEQFF. Supplemented by reference TRBV5-1 and TRBJ2-1, the full variable domain reads KAGVTQTPRYLIKTRGQQVTLSCSPISGHRSVSWYQQTPGQGLQFLFEYFSETQRNKGNFPGRFSGRQFSNSRSEMNVSTLELGDSALYLCASSLGTGSFYNEQFFGPGTRLTVL.

The chain joins TRBV18 to TRBJ1-5; D is uncertain. V was shortened by 3 bases and J by 2 bases, with 11 bases between the two germline ends. This CDR3 comprises 15 residues. CDR1 and CDR2 from the germline V gene are KGHSH and LQKENI. This CDR3 reads CASSPLPVGNQPQHF. CDR3 bases: TGTGCCAGCTCACCCTTGCCAGTGGGCAATCAGCCCCAGCATTTT.

The chain uses TRBV28 and TRBJ1-6; D is undetermined. Germline CDR1 MDHEN, CDR2 SYDVKM. This CDR3 is built from 13 residues. V was pared by 6 bases and J by 13 bases, with 16 bases between. The CDR3 spells CASREAGGSPLHF. The CDR3, as DNA: TGTGCCAGCAGGGAGGCGGGCGGGTCGCCCCTCCACTTT.

This chain joins TRBV18 and TRBJ1-5, with unresolved D. The V gene's germline CDR1 is KGHSH and CDR2 LQKENI. The CDR3 covers 13 residues. The V gene lost 1 base and the J gene lost 5 bases, with 6 bases spanning the gap. This chain's CDR3 is CASSPRSDQPQHF. CDR3 DNA: TGTGCCAGCTCACCACGATCAGATCAGCCCCAGCATTTT.

The chain has TRBV27 and TRBJ2-1; TRBD2 aligns across 12 bases. J was trimmed by 7 bases and V by 6 bases; bases with no gene match: 7. Germline CDR1 is MNHEY and CDR2 is SMNVEV (reference sequence). The CDR3 spans 15 residues. The CDR3 sequence: CASSLAGGPGNEQFF. The DNA for the CDR3 is TGTGCCAGCAGCCTAGCGGGAGGGCCGGGGAATGAGCAGTTCTTC.

The chain employs TRBV6-1 and TRBJ2-7, with a weak D call TRBD1 (5 bases). Germline V gene sequence: CDR1 MNHNS, CDR2 SASEGT. Trimming removed 2 bases at V and 2 bases at J, with 13 bases between. The CDR3 length is 15 residues. The DNA of the CDR3 is TGTGCCAGCAGTGAATTCGACAGCCCAACCTACGAGCAGTACTTC. Protein: CASSEFDSPTYEQYF.

V is TRBV12-3 or TRBV12-4 and J is TRBJ1-5, with unresolved D. CDR3 length equals 13 residues. V was clipped by 3 bases and J by 5 bases, with 8 bases between them. The chain's CDR3 is CASSLSGYQPQHF. CDR3 nucleotide sequence: TGTGCCAGCAGTTTGTCGGGTTATCAGCCCCAGCATTTT.

This chain joins TRBV3-1 (or the pseudogene TRBV3-2) and TRBJ1-2; 8 nucleotides agree with TRBD1. This CDR3 spans 15 amino acids. Germline assignment: CDR1 LGHDT and CDR2 YNNKEL (reference sequence). The ends lost 1 base at V and 4 bases at J; junction bases unmatched: 5. CDR3: CASSQGQGSAYGYTF. The CDR3 DNA sequence: TGTGCCAGCAGCCAAGGACAGGGGTCGGCCTATGGCTACACCTTC.

The V call is TRBV28, the J call TRBJ1-4, with D uncertain. V was cut by 5 bases and J by 5 bases, with 6 bases left in between. CDR1 and CDR2 from the germline V gene are MDHEN and SYDVKM. The CDR3 has 12 amino acids. The DNA of the CDR3 is TGTGCCAGCAGTGTAGTGAATGAAAAACTGTTTTTT. Translated, it gives CASSVVNEKLFF.

The table lists this clone with a few counts. This chain uses TRBV28 with TRBJ2-7, with a possible D match to TRBD2 (5 bases). The CDR3 sequence is 13 residues long. Germline loops: CDR1 MDHEN, CDR2 SYDVKM. The V end lost 1 base, the J end lost 5 bases, and 9 bases lay between the germline ends. The CDR3 here is CASSLSDFNEQYF. CDR3 DNA sequence: TGTGCCAGCAGTTTATCGGACTTTAACGAGCAGTACTTC. Based on the CDR3 plus reference TRBV28 and TRBJ2-7, the full variable domain is DVKVTQSSRYLVKRTGEKVFLECVQDMDHENMFWYRQDPGLGLRLIYFSYDVKMKEKGDIPEGYSVSREKKERFSLILESASTNQTSMYLCASSLSDFNEQYFGPGTRLTVT.

This clone was recorded once. The V and J genes are TRBV28 and TRBJ1-2; D remains ambiguous. This CDR3 contains 16 residues. With 3 bases removed from V and 0 bases from J, the gap between germline ends came to 14 bases. Germline CDR1 reads MDHEN; CDR2 reads SYDVKM. The CDR3 DNA reads TGTGCCAGCAGTTTGAGGCCGACCCCAGCTAACTATGGCTACACCTTC. Translation: CASSLRPTPANYGYTF.

The chain couples TRBV18 to TRBJ1-1; D unclear. V was clipped by 1 base and J by 0 bases, with 6 bases between them. CDR1 is KGHSH, CDR2 LQKENI, per germline. The CDR3 runs to 14 residues. The CDR3 region is CASSPLQMNTEAFF. The DNA for the CDR3 is TGTGCCAGCTCACCACTTCAGATGAACACTGAAGCTTTCTTT. The variable domain in full, with the rest retrieved from reference TRBV18 and TRBJ1-1, is NAGVMQNPRHLVRRRGQEARLRCSPMKGHSHVYWYRQLPEEGLKFMVYLQKENIIDESGMPKERFSAEFPKEGPSILRIQQVVRGDSAAYFCASSPLQMNTEAFFGQGTRLTVV.

The CDR3 sequence is CSASRIQGEYEQYF. CDR3 coding DNA: TGCAGTGCTAGTAGAATACAGGGCGAATACGAGCAGTACTTC. This chain uses TRBV20-1 with TRBJ2-7; possible D gene TRBD1, 6 bases. Per the germline V gene, CDR1 is DFQATT and CDR2 is SNEGSKA (reference sequence). The CDR3 loop spans 14 amino acids. Trimming took 3 bases from V and 4 from J, leaving 16 bases between them.

In DNA form, the CDR3 reads TGTGCCAGCACAGGAATGAACACCGGGGAGCTGTTTTTT. Its protein is CASTGMNTGELFF. This chain connects TRBV21-1 to TRBJ2-2; TRBD1, the table's D call, lacks a check against the DNA. TRBV21-1 is assigned pseudogene status. The CDR3 runs to 13 residues.

The chain uses TRBV5-6 and TRBJ2-7, with 12 nucleotides matching TRBD2. Germline V gene data show CDR1 as SGHDT and CDR2 as YYEEEE. V lost 0 bases, J lost 6 bases, and 7 bases stayed unmatched. The CDR3 sequence is 16 residues long. For the CDR3, the DNA is TGTGCCAGCAGCTTGGGAGCTAGCGGGAGGGCCAGCGAGCAGTACTTC. It specifies CASSLGASGRASEQYF.

J is TRBJ2-1 and V is TRBV5-6; 7 positions agree with TRBD1. V lost 2 bases and J lost 10; bases outside the gene matches: 12. CDR1 is SGHDT, CDR2 YYEEEE, per germline. CDR3 length equals 15 residues. CDR3 sequence reads: CASSLGGSVSGEQFF. CDR3 coding DNA: TGTGCCAGCAGCTTAGGGGGCTCTGTCTCGGGGGAGCAGTTCTTC.

This chain connects TRBV6-6 to TRBJ1-1, with 10 bases matching TRBD1. CDR1 is MNHNY and CDR2 is SVGAGI in the germline V gene (reference sequence). Trimming at V came to 6 bases and at J to 7 bases, leaving 8 bases not matched to a gene. The CDR3 loop spans 14 amino acids. CDR3 coding DNA: TGTGCCAGCAGACCGACAGGGGGCGCGAATGAAGCTTTCTTT. Translated, it gives CASRPTGGANEAFF.

The CDR3 reads CASSLLLGGSLSVQPQHF. DNA of the CDR3: TGTGCCAGCAGTTTATTATTAGGGGGCTCTCTCTCCGTTCAGCCCCAGCATTTT. The rearrangement joins TRBV28 to TRBJ1-5, with 7 positions matching TRBD1. Looked up from germline, CDR1 is MDHEN and CDR2 is SYDVKM. The V and J ends lost 1 base and 6 bases, in that order; junction bases with no gene match: 15. The CDR3 extends over 18 amino acids. The whole variable domain, remainder taken from reference TRBV28 and TRBJ1-5, is DVKVTQSSRYLVKRTGEKVFLECVQDMDHENMFWYRQDPGLGLRLIYFSYDVKMKEKGDIPEGYSVSREKKERFSLILESASTNQTSMYLCASSLLLGGSLSVQPQHFGDGTRLSIL.

The CDR3 region has the DNA TGTGCCAGCAGCTTCGGGGGACAGGGGGCCTCGGGACACATTGGAAACACCATATATTTT. Translated: CASSFGGQGASGHIGNTIYF. J is TRBJ1-3 and V is TRBV12-1; the table's D call, TRBD1, was not checked against the DNA. TRBV12-1 is shown as a pseudogene. The CDR3 length is 20 residues.

The rearrangement joins TRBV29-1 to TRBJ2-7, with D possibly TRBD1 on 6 matching bases. This CDR3 has 12 residues. Germline CDR1 reads SQVTM; CDR2 reads ANQGSEA. Trimming removed 5 bases from V and 0 bases from J, with 8 bases in between. CDR3 nucleotide sequence: TGCAGCGTTACAGGGAACTCCTACGAGCAGTACTTC. Protein sequence: CSVTGNSYEQYF.

The CDR3 DNA reads as TGTGCCAGCAGCTTAGGCTTAGCGGGGGGGCGTGAGGGAGAGACCCAGTACTTC. Protein product: CASSLGLAGGREGETQYF. V is TRBV7-8 and J is TRBJ2-5; 11 bases align to TRBD2. Germline CDR1 SGHVS, CDR2 FQNEAQ. J lost 4 bases, V lost 1 base, and 11 bases had no gene match. The CDR3 is 18 amino acids.

This chain uses TRBV6-1 with TRBJ1-1; the D is unclear. V gave up 3 bases and J gave up 5 bases, with 7 bases separating them. CDR3 length: 12 residues. The germline V gene has CDR1 MNHNS and CDR2 SASEGT. The CDR3 DNA follows: TGTGCCAGCAGTGAGCATACAACTGAAGCTTTCTTT. This codes for CASSEHTTEAFF.

This clone was detected once. The chain combines TRBV25-1 with TRBJ1-1; 8 bases map to TRBD1. J lost 3 bases, V lost 7 bases, and 4 bases had no gene match. Per the germline V gene, CDR1 is MGHDK and CDR2 is SYGVNS. This CDR3 is 13 amino acids long. The DNA of the CDR3 is TGTGCCAGCAAGGGACAGGAGTACACTGAAGCTTTCTTT. Amino acid sequence: CASKGQEYTEAFF.

The chain links TRBV3-1 (or the pseudogene TRBV3-2) to TRBJ2-7, with 8 positions matching TRBD2. Trimming cost V 6 bases and J 4 bases; bases outside gene matches: 17. The germline V gene encodes CDR1 LGHDT and CDR2 YNNKEL (reference sequence). The CDR3 sequence is 17 residues long. The CDR3 protein is CASRVRRLARGFYEQYF. DNA of the CDR3: TGTGCCAGCAGGGTACGCCGACTAGCGAGGGGTTTTTACGAGCAGTACTTC.

The gene calls are TRBV2 and TRBJ1-4, with a weak D call TRBD1 (6 bases). V dropped 6 bases and J dropped 5 bases, with 16 bases sitting between them. Germline CDR1 reads SNHLY; CDR2 reads FYNNEI. The CDR3 spans 15 residues. CDR3 bases: TGTGCCAGCAGGGCCCTGACAGGTGCAAATGAAAAACTGTTTTTT. It yields the protein CASRALTGANEKLFF.

The rearrangement uses TRBV28 and TRBJ1-5; 9 bases are shared with TRBD1. This CDR3 region has 15 residues. Trimming cost V 5 bases and J 6 bases; bases outside gene matches: 8. Germline values: CDR1 MDHEN, CDR2 SYDVKM. The CDR3 region has the DNA TGTGCCAGCAGTCCTCGGACAGGGGAGGGTCAGCCCCAGCATTTT. This codes for CASSPRTGEGQPQHF.

V usage is TRBV6-5 and J usage is TRBJ2-5, with D hard to call. Germline-derived CDR1 and CDR2 are MNHEY and SVGAGI. Trimming took 10 bases from V and 5 from J, leaving 20 bases between them. CDR3 length equals 14 residues. The CDR3 coding sequence is TGTGCCATATCCCAGTCCGGAGTTGATGAGACCCAGTACTTC. Its protein is CAISQSGVDETQYF.

The count of this clone is one. The CDR3 protein is CASSLAHTGPIYGYTF. The CDR3, as DNA: TGTGCCAGCAGCTTGGCCCATACAGGACCCATTTACGGCTACACCTTC. This chain connects TRBV5-8 to TRBJ1-2, with D perhaps TRBD1 (5 bases). This CDR3 comprises 16 residues. CDR1 and CDR2 from the germline V gene are SGHTS and YDEGEE. V was shortened by 0 bases and J by 8 bases, with 20 bases between the two germline ends.

The chain combines TRBV10-3 with TRBJ1-5; 10 positions match TRBD1. The germline gives CDR1 ENHRY, CDR2 SYGVKD. V dropped 8 bases and J dropped 5; count of bases not matched to a gene: 3. The CDR3 has 13 residues. The DNA of the CDR3 is TGTGCCATCCGGGACAGGGGAGATCAGCCCCAGCATTTT. Residues: CAIRDRGDQPQHF.

The V and J genes are TRBV7-9 and TRBJ2-2, with 8 nucleotides matching TRBD1. Germline CDR1 SEHNR, CDR2 FQNEAQ (reference sequence). The CDR3 contains 18 residues. The V gene end was trimmed by 2 bases and the J gene end by 7 bases; junction bases not matched to a gene: 15. CDR3 region: CASSLRPGGQGTSGELFF. The CDR3 region has the DNA TGTGCCAGCAGCTTACGCCCAGGAGGACAGGGAACGAGCGGGGAGCTGTTTTTT.

The J gene is TRBJ2-1, the V gene TRBV28, with 9 bases aligning to TRBD2. V dropped 6 bases and J dropped 3; count of bases not matched to a gene: 9. CDR1 MDHEN and CDR2 SYDVKM come from the germline V gene. The CDR3 totals 16 residues. CDR3 in DNA: TGTGCCAGCAGCCAAACAAGCGGGGGGCGCTACAATGAGCAGTTCTTC. It codes for CASSQTSGGRYNEQFF.